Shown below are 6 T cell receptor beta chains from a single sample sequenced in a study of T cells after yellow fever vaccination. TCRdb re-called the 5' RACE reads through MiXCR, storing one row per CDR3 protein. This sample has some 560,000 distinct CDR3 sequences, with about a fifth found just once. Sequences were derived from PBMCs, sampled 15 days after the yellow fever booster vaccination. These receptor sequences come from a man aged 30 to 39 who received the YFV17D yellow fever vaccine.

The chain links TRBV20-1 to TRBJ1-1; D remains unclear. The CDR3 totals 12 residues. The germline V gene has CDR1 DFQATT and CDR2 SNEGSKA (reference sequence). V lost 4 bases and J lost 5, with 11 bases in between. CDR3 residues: CSAKVRGTEAFF. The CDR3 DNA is TGCAGTGCTAAGGTCCGGGGAACTGAAGCTTTCTTT.

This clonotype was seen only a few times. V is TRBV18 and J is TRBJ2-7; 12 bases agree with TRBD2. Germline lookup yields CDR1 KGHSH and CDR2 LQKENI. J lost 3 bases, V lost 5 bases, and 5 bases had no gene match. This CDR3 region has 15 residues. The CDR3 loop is CASSVGTSGFYEQYF. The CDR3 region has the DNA TGTGCCAGCTCAGTAGGGACTAGCGGGTTCTACGAGCAGTACTTC.

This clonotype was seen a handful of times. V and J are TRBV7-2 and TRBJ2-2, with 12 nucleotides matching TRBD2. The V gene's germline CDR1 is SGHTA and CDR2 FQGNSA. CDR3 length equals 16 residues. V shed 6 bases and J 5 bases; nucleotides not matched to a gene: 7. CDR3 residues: CASRIRTSGVTGELFF. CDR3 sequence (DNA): TGTGCCAGCAGAATCAGGACTAGCGGGGTGACCGGGGAGCTGTTTTTT. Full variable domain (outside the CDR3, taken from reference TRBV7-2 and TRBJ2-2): GAGVSQSPSNKVTEKGKDVELRCDPISGHTALYWYRQSLGQGLEFLIYFQGNSAPDKSGLPSDRFSAERTGGSVSTLTIQRTQQEDSAVYLCASRIRTSGVTGELFFGEGSRLTVL.

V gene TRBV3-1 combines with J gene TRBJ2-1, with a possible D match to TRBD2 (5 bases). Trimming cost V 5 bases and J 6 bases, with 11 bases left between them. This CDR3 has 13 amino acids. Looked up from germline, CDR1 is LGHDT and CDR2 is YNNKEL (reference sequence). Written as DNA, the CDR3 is TGTGCCAGCAGCAAGACGGGGAGCAATGAGCAGTTCTTC. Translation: CASSKTGSNEQFF.

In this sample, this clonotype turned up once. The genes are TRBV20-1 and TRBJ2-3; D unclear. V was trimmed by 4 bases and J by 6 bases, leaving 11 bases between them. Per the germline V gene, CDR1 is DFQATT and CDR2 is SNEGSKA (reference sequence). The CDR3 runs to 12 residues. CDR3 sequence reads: CSATRSLDTQYF. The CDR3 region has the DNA TGCAGTGCTACCAGGTCCTTGGATACGCAGTATTTT.

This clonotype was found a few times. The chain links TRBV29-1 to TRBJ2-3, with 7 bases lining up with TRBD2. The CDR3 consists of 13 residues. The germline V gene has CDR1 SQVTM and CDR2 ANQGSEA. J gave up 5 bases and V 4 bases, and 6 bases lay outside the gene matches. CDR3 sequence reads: CSVGRELGDTQYF. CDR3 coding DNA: TGCAGCGTTGGGCGGGAGCTAGGAGATACGCAGTATTTT.